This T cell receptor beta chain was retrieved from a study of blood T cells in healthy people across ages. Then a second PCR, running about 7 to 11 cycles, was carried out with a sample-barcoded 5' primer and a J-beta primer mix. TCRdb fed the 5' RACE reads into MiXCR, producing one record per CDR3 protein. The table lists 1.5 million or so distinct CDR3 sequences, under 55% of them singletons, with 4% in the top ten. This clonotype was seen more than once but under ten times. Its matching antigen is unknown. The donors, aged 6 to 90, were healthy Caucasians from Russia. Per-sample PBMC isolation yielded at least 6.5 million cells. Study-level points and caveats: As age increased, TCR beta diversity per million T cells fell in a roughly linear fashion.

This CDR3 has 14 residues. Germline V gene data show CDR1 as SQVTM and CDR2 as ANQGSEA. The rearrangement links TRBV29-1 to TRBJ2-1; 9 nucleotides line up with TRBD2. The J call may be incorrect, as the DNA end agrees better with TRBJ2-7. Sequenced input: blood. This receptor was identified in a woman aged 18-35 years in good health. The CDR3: CSVEVLAGYNEQYF. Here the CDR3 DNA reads TGCAGCGTTGAGGTACTAGCGGGTTACAATGAGCAGTACTTC.